Listed below are T cell receptor beta chains from one sample, sequenced in a study of shared clonotypes between healthy human individuals. Some clones are missing from TCRdb's copy, which holds only in-frame ones; the method was immunoSEQ multiplex PCR. The sample carries approximately 2,200,000 clones, about 92% recorded once. Sequenced: naive CD8+ T cells from PBMCs. The source of these receptors is a man in his late teens or twenties in good health. Some clones in this sample may be carry-over from other donors' samples. Each CDR3 is given with its conserved first and last residue. The D gene is left open where the match is weak. Size tells how often a clone was seen (once, few, many) or the class of an expanded clone, and some rows leave it out.

d_gene	v_gene	j_gene	abundance	CDR3aa	CDR3nt
-	TRBV5-1	TRBJ2-7	-	CASKGSSPEQYF	TGCGCCAGCAAGGGCAGTTCCCCGGAGCAGTACTTC
TRBD1	TRBV9	TRBJ1-2	once	CASSAAKGQGPYYGYTF	TGTGCCAGCAGCGCCGCGAAGGGACAGGGGCCCTACTATGGCTACACCTTC
-	TRBV28	TRBJ1-5	-	CASSFFTALPQHF	TGTGCCAGCAGTTTTTTCACGGCACTACCCCAGCATTTT
-	TRBV28	TRBJ1-5	-	CASGWRGSNQPQHF	TGTGCCAGCGGGTGGAGGGGAAGCAATCAGCCCCAGCATTTT
-	TRBV4-1	TRBJ1-5	few	CASSQELIHQPQHF	TGCGCCAGCAGCCAAGAACTCATCCATCAGCCCCAGCATTTT
-	TRBV7-8	TRBJ2-1	-	CASSPRAESSYNEQFF	TGTGCCAGCAGCCCTCGGGCGGAGAGCTCCTACAATGAGCAGTTCTTC
-	TRBV7-9	TRBJ1-2	-	CASSPSGQWVYGYTF	TGTGCCAGCAGCCCCTCCGGGCAGTGGGTCTATGGCTACACCTTC
TRBD2	TRBV19	TRBJ2-7	-	CASSPLGGYEQYF	TGTGCCAGTAGTCCCCTGGGGGGGTACGAGCAGTACTTC
TRBD2	TRBV9	TRBJ2-3	-	CASSAGREGSTDTQYF	TGTGCCAGCAGCGCAGGGCGGGAGGGCTCCACAGATACGCAGTATTTT
TRBD2	TRBV7-9	TRBJ2-7	-	CASRPGTSGSYEQYF	TGTGCCAGCAGACCCGGGACTAGCGGGAGTTACGAGCAGTACTTC
-	TRBV30	TRBJ2-3	-	CAWIVADTQYF	TGTGCCTGGATTGTTGCAGATACGCAGTATTTT
-	TRBV28	TRBJ2-7	-	CASSFGPVPYEQYF	TGTGCCAGCAGTTTCGGCCCGGTCCCCTACGAGCAGTACTTC
-	TRBV5-4	TRBJ1-2	-	CASSLKGARNYGYTF	TGTGCCAGCAGCTTGAAGGGCGCCAGAAACTATGGCTACACCTTC
TRBD1	TRBV7-9	TRBJ1-2	-	CASSLAGTENGYTF	TGTGCCAGCAGCTTAGCGGGGACAGAGAATGGCTACACCTTC
-	TRBV9	TRBJ2-1	-	CASRGNRNEQFF	TGTGCCAGCAGGGGGAATAGAAATGAGCAGTTCTTC
-	TRBV5-6	TRBJ2-7	-	CASSLDELGVEQYF	TGTGCCAGCAGCTTGGACGAATTAGGGGTTGAGCAGTACTTC
-	TRBV7-9	TRBJ1-5	-	CASSLVPQPQHF	TGTGCCAGCAGCTTAGTTCCTCAGCCCCAGCATTTT
-	TRBV4-1	TRBJ2-7	-	CASSPDSSYEQYF	TGCGCCAGCAGCCCTGACAGCTCCTACGAGCAGTACTTC
TRBD1	TRBV7-8	TRBJ2-7	-	CASSADRGPYEQYF	TGTGCCAGCAGCGCGGACAGGGGACCCTACGAGCAGTACTTC
-	TRBV11-2	TRBJ2-7	-	CASSLERGHTYEQYF	TGTGCCAGCAGCTTAGAACGAGGCCATACCTACGAGCAGTACTTC
-	TRBV7-9	TRBJ2-1	-	CASSLGGAPGKFF	TGTGCCAGCAGCTTAGGGGGGGCCCCGGGAAAGTTCTTC
TRBD1	TRBV7-9	TRBJ2-3	-	CASSRGQDLDTQYF	TGTGCCAGCAGTAGAGGACAGGACCTAGATACGCAGTATTTT
-	TRBV15	TRBJ1-1	-	CATSRDQEGPTEAFF	TGTGCCACCAGCAGAGATCAGGAGGGGCCCACTGAAGCTTTCTTT
-	TRBV12-5	TRBJ2-7	-	CASGLVTGSSSYEQYF	TGTGCTAGTGGTTTGGTCACAGGTAGTTCTTCCTACGAGCAGTACTTC
-	TRBV25-1	TRBJ2-5	-	CASRSLEGWETQYF	TGTGCCAGCAGGAGCCTCGAGGGCTGGGAGACCCAGTACTTC
-	TRBV27	TRBJ2-3	-	CASSLLQPTSTDTQYF	TGTGCCAGCAGTTTACTCCAACCGACTAGCACAGATACGCAGTATTTT
TRBD2	TRBV28	TRBJ2-1	-	CASRPSGRPGEQFF	TGTGCCAGCAGGCCCAGCGGGAGGCCAGGTGAGCAGTTCTTC
-	TRBV27	TRBJ1-1	-	CASRLSVEGSTEAFF	TGTGCCAGCAGACTTTCCGTCGAGGGGAGCACTGAAGCTTTCTTT
TRBD1	TRBV7-9	TRBJ1-1	-	CASSLGAGGTEAFF	TGTGCCAGCAGCTTAGGGGCAGGGGGCACTGAAGCTTTCTTT
-	TRBV19	TRBJ2-3	-	CATRGRQRRRTDTQYF	TGTGCCACTCGAGGTCGACAGCGTCGTCGCACAGATACGCAGTATTTT